This T cell receptor (beta chain) derives from a study of T cell repertoires in cytomegalovirus infection. TCRdb itself ran the reads through MiXCR, one entry per CDR3 protein. The sample has fewer than 950,000 distinct CDR3 sequences; 32% are singletons. Germline CDR1 and CDR2: KGHDR and SFDVKD. V was pared by 9 bases and J by 0 bases, with 14 bases between. This CDR3 is 15 amino acids long. About this clonotype itself: Antigen: not known.

The sequencing here drew on cultured CD8+ T cells from PBMCs, taken from culture after CMV antigen stimulation. The receptor's source is a human donor in good health (CMV status not recorded). Some clones in this sample may be carry-over from other donors' samples. The V gene is TRBV24-1, the J gene TRBJ1-3; D may be TRBD1 (6 bases). CDR3 in amino acids: CATQGSGASGNTIYF. CDR3 bases: TGTGCCACCCAGGGTTCGGGGGCCTCTGGAAACACCATATATTTT.